The rows below give T cell receptor beta chains drawn from one sample of a study of blood T cell repertoires in COVID-19. The method was immunoSEQ multiplex PCR; TCRdb's version includes in-frame clones alone and lacks a portion of them. The data show about 270,000 clones, roughly nine tenths seen once. Sequences were obtained from peripheral blood. The receptors derive from a man aged 40-49 years with active or convalescent COVID-19. Each CDR3 is given with its conserved first and last residue. D genes are given only for firm matches. The size entry is marked missing in some rows and otherwise reads once, few, many or a size class.

d_gene | v_gene | abundance | CDR3aa
TRBD1 | TRBV10-1 | few | CASSEHRGDTGELFF
- | TRBV5-1 | once | CASSSFDPKQEQYF
- | TRBV18 | - | CASSQRSYNEQFF
- | TRBV19 | - | CASSTVQDNQPQHF
TRBD2 | TRBV5-8 | few | CASSLAASGSYEQYF
- | TRBV5-1 | once | CASSQFIGDTATEAFF
TRBD1 | TRBV5-4 | - | CASSLVTGLIDTQYF
- | TRBV6-5 | - | CASSPKRNEQFF
TRBD2 | TRBV24-1 | - | CATSGGTSGKNEQFF
TRBD1 | TRBV15 | - | CATSRDRTGQFF
- | TRBV24-1 | - | CATSEAGTSSNQPQHF
TRBD1 | TRBV18 | - | CASSPRQGSDTQYF
- | TRBV18 | - | CASSPRQMYHGYTF
- | TRBV15 | few | CATSRDPDSPLHF
TRBD2 | TRBV3-1/TRBV3-2 | - | CASSLGLAGGSTFSDTQYF
TRBD2 | TRBV11-3 | - | CASSIRLAGVSTDTQYF
TRBD1 | TRBV5-1 | - | CASSPTGGSGNTIYF
TRBD1 | TRBV28 | - | CASSQMTGGTYEQYF
- | TRBV30 | - | CAWSDPSLAGGYTF
TRBD1 | TRBV4-2 | - | CASSQRQGPYNEQFF
TRBD2 | TRBV15 | - | CATSRGGTSLYNEQFF
- | TRBV15 | - | CATSEGSYGYTF
TRBD2 | TRBV5-1 | - | CASSRTSGGAIEQFF
TRBD1 | TRBV30 | few | CAWRGQGNLNTEAFF
TRBD2 | TRBV5-1 | - | CASSDETSGRAYEQYF
TRBD2 | TRBV7-3 | - | CASRIGGGTGELFF
- | TRBV30 | - | CAWSVQGSWEQYF
- | TRBV6-1 | - | CASSDTRQGPDTQYF
TRBD1 | TRBV3-1/TRBV3-2 | - | CASCAGGARQETQYF
TRBD1 | TRBV5-1 | - | CASSLTGTGPYEQYF
TRBD1 | TRBV9 | few | CRGGNTEAFF
- | TRBV14 | - | CASSQYQGPTGELFF
- | TRBV14 | - | CASSQDWATQYF
TRBD2 | TRBV3-1/TRBV3-2 | - | CASSQVAGLPYEQYF
- | TRBV9 | - | CASSVFPANTGELFF
TRBD1 | TRBV7-8 | once | CASSPQGAIGGYTF
- | TRBV19 | - | CASKGAGLLTDTQYF
- | TRBV24-1 | - | CATNTGTGELFF
TRBD1 | TRBV24-1 | - | CATSATGQGRGYTF
TRBD2 | TRBV3-1/TRBV3-2 | - | CASSQWRTSGDYNEQFF
- | TRBV14 | - | CASSRRGSDNSPLHF
TRBD2 | TRBV19 | - | CASLGLAGPKGENEQFF
TRBD2 | TRBV6-1 | - | CASSDGTSGYEQYF
TRBD1 | TRBV5-1 | - | CASSLGGTNRGTEAFF
TRBD1 | TRBV5-5 | - | CASSAQTGDYTEAFF
- | TRBV7-9 | few | CASIKRGGGYTF
TRBD1 | TRBV5-1 | - | CASSLGRDRPTGELFF